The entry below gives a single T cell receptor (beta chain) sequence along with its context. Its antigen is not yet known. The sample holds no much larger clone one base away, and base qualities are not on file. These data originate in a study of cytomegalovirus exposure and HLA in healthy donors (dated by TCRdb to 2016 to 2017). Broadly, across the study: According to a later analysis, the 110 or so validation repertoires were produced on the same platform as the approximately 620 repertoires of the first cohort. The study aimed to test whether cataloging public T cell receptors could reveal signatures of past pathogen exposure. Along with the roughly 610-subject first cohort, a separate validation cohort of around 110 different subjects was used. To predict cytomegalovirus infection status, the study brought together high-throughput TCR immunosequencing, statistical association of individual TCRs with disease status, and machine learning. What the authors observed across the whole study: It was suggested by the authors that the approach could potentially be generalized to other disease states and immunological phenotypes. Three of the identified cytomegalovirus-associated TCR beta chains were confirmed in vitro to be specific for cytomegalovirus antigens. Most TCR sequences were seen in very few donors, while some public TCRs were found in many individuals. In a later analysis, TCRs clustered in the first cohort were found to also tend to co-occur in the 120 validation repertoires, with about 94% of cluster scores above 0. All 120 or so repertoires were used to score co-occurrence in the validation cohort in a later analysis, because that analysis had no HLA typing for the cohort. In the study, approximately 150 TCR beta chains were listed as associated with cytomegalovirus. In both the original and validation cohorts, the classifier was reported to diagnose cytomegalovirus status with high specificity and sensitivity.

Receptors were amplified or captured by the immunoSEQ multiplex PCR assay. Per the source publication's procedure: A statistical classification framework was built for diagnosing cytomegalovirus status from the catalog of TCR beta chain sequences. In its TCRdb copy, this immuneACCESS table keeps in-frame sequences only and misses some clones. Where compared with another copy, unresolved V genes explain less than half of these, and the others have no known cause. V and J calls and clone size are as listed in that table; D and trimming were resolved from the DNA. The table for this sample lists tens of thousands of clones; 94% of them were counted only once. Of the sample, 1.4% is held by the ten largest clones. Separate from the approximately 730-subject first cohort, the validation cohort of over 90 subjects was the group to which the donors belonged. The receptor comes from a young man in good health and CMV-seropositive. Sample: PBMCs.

The CDR3 sequence is CASSHLGLAGGASYEQYF. The DNA reads as follows: TGTGCCAGCAGTCATCTAGGACTAGCGGGGGGGGCTTCCTACGAGCAGTACTTC. Recombination joined TRBV6-4 with TRBJ2-7, and TRBD2 aligns with 15 junction nucleotides. Spanning cysteine to phenylalanine, the CDR3 consists of 18 amino acids. Only the CDR3 portion is preserved as DNA: 54 bases, with reading frame beginning at the first base. The CDR1 and CDR2 encoded by the germline V gene are MRHNA and SNTAGT. Germline trimming amounts to 5 bases on V and 1 base on J, with 9 as the count of junction bases outside the gene matches.